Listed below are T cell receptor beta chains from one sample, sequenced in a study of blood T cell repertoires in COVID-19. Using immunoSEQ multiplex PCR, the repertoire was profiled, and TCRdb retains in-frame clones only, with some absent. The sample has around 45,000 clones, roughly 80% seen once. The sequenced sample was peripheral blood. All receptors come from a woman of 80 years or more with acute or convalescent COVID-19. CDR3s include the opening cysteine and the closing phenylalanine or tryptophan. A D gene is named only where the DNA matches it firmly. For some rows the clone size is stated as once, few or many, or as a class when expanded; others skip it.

CDR3: CASSIDLLGVGVPTEAFF
DNA: TGTGCCAGTAGTATAGATCTATTAGGGGTTGGAGTTCCTACTGAAGCTTTCTTT
V: TRBV19
D: .
J: TRBJ1-1
size: .

CDR3: CASSQGRGAGVVRDEQFF
DNA: TGTGCCAGCAGCCAAGGAAGGGGGGCGGGAGTGGTCCGCGATGAGCAGTTCTTC
V: TRBV14
D: .
J: TRBJ2-1
size: .

CDR3: CASSVGDRGVRGYGYTF
DNA: TGTGCCAGCAGCGTAGGGGACAGGGGGGTTAGAGGGTATGGCTACACCTTC
V: TRBV9
D: TRBD1
J: TRBJ1-2
size: once

CDR3: CASSTGTGANTGELFF
DNA: TGTGCCAGCAGCACCGGGACAGGGGCGAACACCGGGGAGCTGTTTTTT
V: TRBV3-1/TRBV3-2
D: TRBD1
J: TRBJ2-2
size: .

CDR3: CASKTSGSGTDTQYF
DNA: TGTGCCAGCAAAACTAGCGGGTCTGGCACAGATACGCAGTATTTT
V: TRBV6-5
D: TRBD2
J: TRBJ2-3
size: .

CDR3: CASSEPRYEQYF
DNA: TGTGCCAGCAGCGAGCCCCGCTACGAGCAGTACTTC
V: TRBV21-1
D: .
J: TRBJ2-7
size: .

CDR3: CASSVAQREGSNEQFF
DNA: TGTGCCAGCAGCGTAGCCCAGCGGGAGGGGAGTAATGAGCAGTTCTTC
V: TRBV9
D: TRBD2
J: TRBJ2-1
size: .

CDR3: CASSGTLAGGGVYEQYF
DNA: TGTGCCAGCAGTGGAACTCTAGCGGGAGGGGGCGTCTACGAGCAGTACTTC
V: TRBV28
D: TRBD2
J: TRBJ2-7
size: .

CDR3: CASKIAGGSYEQYF
DNA: TGTGCCAGCAAGATAGCGGGAGGCTCCTACGAGCAGTACTTC
V: TRBV6-5
D: TRBD2
J: TRBJ2-7
size: .

CDR3: CASSVGTRHNEQFF
DNA: TGTGCCAGCAGCGTCGGAACGCGGCACAATGAGCAGTTCTTC
V: TRBV9
D: .
J: TRBJ2-1
size: .

CDR3: CASKGDGYTF
DNA: TGTGCCAGCAAGGGGGATGGCTACACCTTC
V: TRBV12-3/TRBV12-4
D: .
J: TRBJ1-2
size: once

CDR3: CASSRGQGDGYTF
DNA: TGTGCCAGCAGCAGGGGGCAGGGGGATGGCTACACCTTC
V: TRBV25-1
D: TRBD1
J: TRBJ1-2
size: .

CDR3: CASSPTAGVETQYF
DNA: TGTGCCAGCTCGCCCACAGCGGGAGTAGAGACCCAGTACTTC
V: TRBV18
D: TRBD2
J: TRBJ2-5
size: .

CDR3: CASSPRLAGVGVLTF
DNA: TGTGCCAGTAGTCCTAGACTAGCGGGAGTAGGCGTCCTGACTTTC
V: TRBV19
D: TRBD2
J: TRBJ2-6
size: once

CDR3: CASSETSGNTDTQYF
DNA: TGTGCCAGCAGTGAAACTAGCGGGAACACAGATACGCAGTATTTT
V: TRBV2
D: TRBD2
J: TRBJ2-3
size: few

CDR3: CASGQGDGELFF
DNA: TGTGCCTCCGGGCAGGGGGACGGGGAGCTGTTTTTT
V: TRBV6-6
D: TRBD1
J: TRBJ2-2
size: .